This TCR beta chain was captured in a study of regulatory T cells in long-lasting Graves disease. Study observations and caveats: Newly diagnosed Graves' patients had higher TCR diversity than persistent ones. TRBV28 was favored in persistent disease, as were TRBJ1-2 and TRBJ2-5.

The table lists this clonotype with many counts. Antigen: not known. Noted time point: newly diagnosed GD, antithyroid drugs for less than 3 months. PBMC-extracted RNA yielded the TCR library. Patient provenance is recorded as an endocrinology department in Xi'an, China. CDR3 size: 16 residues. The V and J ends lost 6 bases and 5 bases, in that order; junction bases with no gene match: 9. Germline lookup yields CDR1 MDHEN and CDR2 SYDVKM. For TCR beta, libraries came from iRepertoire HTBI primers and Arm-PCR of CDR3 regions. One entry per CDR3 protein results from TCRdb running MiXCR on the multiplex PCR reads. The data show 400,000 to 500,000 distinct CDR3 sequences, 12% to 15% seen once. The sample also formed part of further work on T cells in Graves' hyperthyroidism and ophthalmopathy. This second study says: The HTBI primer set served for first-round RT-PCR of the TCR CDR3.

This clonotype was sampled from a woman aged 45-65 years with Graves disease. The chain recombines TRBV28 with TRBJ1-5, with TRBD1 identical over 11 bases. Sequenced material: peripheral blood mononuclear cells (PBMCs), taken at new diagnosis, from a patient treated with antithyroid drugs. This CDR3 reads CASRPRTGGAYQPQHF. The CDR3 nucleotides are TGTGCCAGCAGACCCCGGACAGGGGGCGCCTATCAGCCCCAGCATTTT.